This T cell receptor beta chain was identified in a study of cytomegalovirus exposure and HLA in healthy donors. Vbeta (60) and Jbeta (13) primers were used in the PCR. The table came from immunoSEQ multiplex PCR; TCRdb's copy has only in-frame clones and leaves some out. The table includes more than 150,000 clones, about 84% detected once. Comments on this clone: Antigen specificity is unknown.

Regarding the study as a whole: The study listed 150 to 200 cytomegalovirus-associated TCR beta chains. Equally common other TCR beta chains were less clonally expanded than HLA-associated ones, a later analysis found. In vitro testing confirmed a few CMV-associated chains as specific for CMV antigens. TCR beta sequences reportedly predicted most subjects' HLA-A and HLA-B alleles accurately.

Sequenced material: PBMCs. The receptor was isolated from a man in his fifties in good health and CMV-seronegative.

The CDR3 sequence: CASSPGTEYEQYF. Written as DNA, the CDR3 is TGTGCCAGCTCACCCGGGACAGAATACGAGCAGTACTTC. The chain joins TRBV18 to TRBJ2-7; 7 positions match TRBD1. This CDR3 has 13 residues. Trimming at V came to 3 bases and at J to 4 bases, leaving 3 bases not matched to a gene. The V gene's germline CDR1 is KGHSH and CDR2 LQKENI.